What follows are 3 T cell receptor beta chains derived from one specimen sequenced in a study of cytomegalovirus exposure and HLA in healthy donors (dated by TCRdb to about 2017). Libraries were built with the immunoSEQ multiplex PCR assay. For the multiplex PCR, a mixture combining 60 forward primers for TCR Vbeta segments and 13 reverse primers for TCR Jbeta segments was used. Entries here come from immuneACCESS through TCRdb and include only in-frame sequences with V and J called. Some clones fail to appear in such tables; in the studies checked, an unresolved V gene covers under half of the shortfall, and the cause of the remainder is unknown. For this sample the table gives about 160,000 clones, of which 70% to 85% were detected only once. Roughly 6.7% of the sample lies in the top ten. The sample taken for sequencing was PBMCs. These receptors came from a man over 45 in good health and CMV-seropositive.

This rearrangement joins TRBV11-3 to TRBJ2-1; D not certain. CDR1 is SGHNT, CDR2 YENEEA, per germline. CDR3 length: 15 amino acids. The V gene lost 5 bases and the J gene lost 4 bases, with 15 bases spanning the gap. The CDR3 sequence: CASSASSKRYNEQFF. The CDR3 DNA is TGTGCCAGCAGCGCATCTAGTAAACGTTACAATGAGCAGTTCTTC. The full variable domain, with the rest looked up from reference TRBV11-3 and TRBJ2-1, is EAGVVQSPRYKIIEKKQPVAFWCNPISGHNTLYWYLQNLGQGPELLIRYENEEAVDDSQLPKDRFSAERLKGVDSTLKIQPAELGDSAVYLCASSASSKRYNEQFFGPGTRLTVL.

CDR3 DNA: TGTGCCAGCAGTCCCCGCGGGGTGGGGAATTCACCCCTCCACTTT. Its translation: CASSPRGVGNSPLHF. The chain couples TRBV2 to TRBJ1-6; D is undetermined. The CDR3 spans 15 residues. With 5 bases removed from V and 7 bases from J, the gap between germline ends came to 15 bases. Germline V gene lookup returns CDR1 SNHLY and CDR2 FYNNEI. Supplemented by reference TRBV2 and TRBJ1-6, the full variable domain reads EPEVTQTPSHQVTQMGQEVILRCVPISNHLYFYWYRQILGQKVEFLVSFYNNEISEKSEIFDDQFSVERPDGSNFTLKIRSTKLEDSAMYFCASSPRGVGNSPLHFGNGTRLTVT.

V and J are TRBV7-9 and TRBJ2-7; 7 bases map to TRBD1. In germline, CDR1 is SEHNR, CDR2 FQNEAQ (reference sequence). The CDR3 is made up of 13 amino acids. J lost 0 bases, V lost 5 bases, and 1 base had no gene match. The CDR3 is CASSGDSSYEQYV. The DNA for the CDR3 is TGTGCCAGCAGCGGGGACAGCTCCTACGAGCAGTACGTC.